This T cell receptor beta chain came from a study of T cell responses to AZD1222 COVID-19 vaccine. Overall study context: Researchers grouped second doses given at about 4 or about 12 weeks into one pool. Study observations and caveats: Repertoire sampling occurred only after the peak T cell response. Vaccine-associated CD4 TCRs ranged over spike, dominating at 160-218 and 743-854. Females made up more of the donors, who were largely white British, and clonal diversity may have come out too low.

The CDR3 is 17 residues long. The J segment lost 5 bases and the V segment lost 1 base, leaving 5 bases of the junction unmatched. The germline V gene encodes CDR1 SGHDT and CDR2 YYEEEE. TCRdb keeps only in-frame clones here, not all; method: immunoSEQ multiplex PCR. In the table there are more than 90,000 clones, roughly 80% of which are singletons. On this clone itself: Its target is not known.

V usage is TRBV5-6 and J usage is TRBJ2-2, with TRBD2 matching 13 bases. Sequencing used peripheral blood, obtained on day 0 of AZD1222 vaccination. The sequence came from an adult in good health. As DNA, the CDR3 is TGTGCCAGCAGCTTGTTTCTGACTAGCGGGGGGACCGGGGAGCTGTTTTTT. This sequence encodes CASSLFLTSGGTGELFF.